The T cell receptor (beta chain) described here comes from a study of shared T cell receptors in the human thymus (dated by TCRdb to the early 2020s). Broadly, across the study: The study examined how the human thymus generates shared, self-reactive T-cell receptor alpha chains.

Library creation used the immunoSEQ multiplex PCR assay. TCRdb stores this immuneACCESS table with in-frame sequences only. Part of the clones is absent; in the studies checked, under half of the shortfall reflects unresolved V genes, and no reason is known for the rest. The sample table holds 650,000 to 950,000 clones, of which 80% to 90% were seen once. The ten biggest clones cover more than 0.008% of the sample. The CDR3 sequence holds 14 residues, the cysteine and phenylalanine included. Only the CDR3 DNA stays, 42 bases, in frame from base 1. CDR1 and CDR2 are drawn from the germline V gene: KGHSH, LQKENI. The germline V and J ends show losses of 5 bases and 0 bases respectively, and no gene match explains 3 bases of the junction. For this clone: Its antigen has not been determined. No much larger clone is present one base from it, and per-base qualities are unavailable.

This sample was shared with a second study, whose subject was human thymus T cells. The second publication reports: In Finland, the donors were immunologically healthy infants who were having open corrective cardiac surgery for congenital heart defects. Thymus tissue was obtained as surgical resects removed during corrective cardiac surgery. Usage of V and J gene segments appeared to be biased in both the thymic and the peripheral blood repertoires. According to the related research, thymic TCR repertoires were highly overlapping among unrelated individuals. The study characterized TCR alpha and beta repertoires from seven to nine infant thymus samples and a few related peripheral blood samples. Donor ages ranged from about 7 to 250 days, and the cohort comprised 5 to 7 male and two female infants. Thymocytes were mechanically released from the tissue and were stored as pellets of roughly 9-30 million cells at -70 degrees C. A QIAsymphony instrument was used to extract genomic DNA from frozen cell pellets. Using the immunoSEQ multiplex PCR assay, the TCRB and TCRAD loci were amplified from a standardized quantity of quality-controlled genomic DNA. The amplicons covered the V(D)J region and were long enough to include the CDR3 and to identify the V and J genes. The amplicons were sequenced on an Illumina platform via the commercial immunoSEQ service. Primer bias and sequencing errors were corrected as previously described, and TCRAD and TCRB were defined on the basis of the IMGT database. The repertoires were analysed using immunoSEQ Analyzer 3.0 and VDJTools for basic statistics, V/J segment usage, diversity estimates, rarefaction and pairwise overlap. Chao1, ChaoE, Efron-Thisted, Shannon and inverse Simpson indices were used to estimate diversity, which was also estimated on datasets down-sampled to the smallest sample. Repertoire overlap used strict matching of CDR3 nucleotide sequence, V gene and J gene, with Jaccard-based multidimensional scaling clustering. On average, thymus samples yielded some 810,000 unique TCRB clonotypes, whereas blood samples yielded about 80,000.

The receptor comes from a girl in the first two years of life with a congenital heart defect. Donor details come from another sample of the same person, matched by shared clones. The sequence joins TRBV18 to TRBJ2-7, with 8 bases matching TRBD1. Material for sequencing was thymocytes. The CDR3 here reads CASSSGTGSYEQYF. The DNA sequence reads TGTGCCAGCTCATCCGGGACAGGCTCCTACGAGCAGTACTTC.